This is a list of T cell receptor beta chains from one sample in a study of OX40 agonist ivuxolimab in advanced cancers. Measured with immunoSEQ multiplex PCR; TCRdb has only the in-frame clones, and not every one. This table holds tens of thousands of clones, approximately 94% found once. The source material was CD4+ or CD8+ T cells sorted from blood, sampled in a trial of the OX40 agonist ivuxolimab. Every receptor here comes from an adult with an advanced solid tumor such as melanoma, head and neck, liver or kidney cancer. Both conserved end residues are part of each CDR3. The D gene is left open where the match is weak. Clone size, where shown, is once, few, many, or a class for clones that have expanded.

-,-,TRBJ2-7,TRBV29-1,TGCAGCGTTGAAAGATCGTTGTTTGAGGACAAAGGCGAGCAGTACTTC,CSVERSLFEDKGEQYF
TRBD1,-,TRBJ1-2,TRBV4-1,TGCGCCAGCAGCCAAGAGCGCACAGGGGCATATGGCTACACCTTC,CASSQERTGAYGYTF
-,once,TRBJ1-2,TRBV4-3,TGCGCCAGCAGCCAAGAGAACGGTGGGGTGGCTAACTATGGCTACACCTTC,CASSQENGGVANYGYTF
-,-,TRBJ1-2,TRBV11-2,TGTGCCAGCAGCTTAGGGGAGGCGACATCACTCTTC,CASSLGEATSLF
TRBD1,-,TRBJ2-2,TRBV2,TGTGCCAGCAGGGGGACAGGGGAGGACACCGGGGAGCTGTTTTTT,CASRGTGEDTGELFF
-,-,TRBJ1-4,TRBV4-1,TGCGCCAGCAGCCTCCATAATGAAAAACTGTTTTTT,CASSLHNEKLFF
-,-,TRBJ2-3,TRBV27,TGTGCCAGCAGTTTAGCAGGGGGGTCAGATACGCAGTATTTT,CASSLAGGSDTQYF
-,-,TRBJ2-7,TRBV7-8,TGTGCCAGCAGCTTAGGGCAGGGGGGAGAGCAGTACTTC,CASSLGQGGEQYF
TRBD2,-,TRBJ2-3,TRBV19,TGTGCCAGTCGACTAGCGGGAGAGGTAGATACGCAGTATTTT,CASRLAGEVDTQYF
-,-,TRBJ2-2,TRBV6-5,TGTGCCAGCCGTTGGACCGGGGAGCTGTTTTTT,CASRWTGELFF